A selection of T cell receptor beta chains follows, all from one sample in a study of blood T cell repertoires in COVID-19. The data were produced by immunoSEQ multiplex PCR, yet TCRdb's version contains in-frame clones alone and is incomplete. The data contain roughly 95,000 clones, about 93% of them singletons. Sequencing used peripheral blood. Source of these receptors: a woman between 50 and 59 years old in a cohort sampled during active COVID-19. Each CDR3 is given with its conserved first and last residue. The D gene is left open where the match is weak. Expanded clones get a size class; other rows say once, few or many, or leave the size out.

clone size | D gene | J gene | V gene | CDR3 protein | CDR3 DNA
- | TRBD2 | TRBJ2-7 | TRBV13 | CASSSTSGYEQYF | TGTGCCAGCAGCTCTACTAGCGGGTACGAGCAGTACTTC
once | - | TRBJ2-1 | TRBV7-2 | CASSSRPGGSSRNEQFF | TGTGCCAGCAGCTCACGACCTGGAGGGTCCTCAAGGAATGAGCAGTTCTTC
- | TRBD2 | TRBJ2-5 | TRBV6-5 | CASSYSLAEGQETQYF | TGTGCCAGCAGTTATAGCCTAGCGGAGGGCCAAGAGACCCAGTACTTC
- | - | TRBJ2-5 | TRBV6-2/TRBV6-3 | CASSYSGLVFSETQYF | TGTGCCAGCAGTTACTCGGGCCTTGTGTTTTCGGAGACCCAGTACTTC
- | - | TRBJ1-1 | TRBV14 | CASSLQGGLRNTEAFF | TGTGCCAGCAGCCTCCAGGGAGGACTTCGGAACACTGAAGCTTTCTTT
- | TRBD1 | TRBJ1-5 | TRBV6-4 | CASSDSSRPGQGYSNQPQHF | TGTGCCAGCAGTGACTCCTCACGTCCGGGACAGGGTTATAGCAATCAGCCCCAGCATTTT
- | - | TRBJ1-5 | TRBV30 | CAWSYSNSQPQHF | TGTGCCTGGAGTTACAGCAACAGTCAGCCCCAGCATTTT
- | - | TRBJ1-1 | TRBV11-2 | CASSLDHRSFTEAFF | TGTGCCAGCAGCTTAGATCATCGGTCCTTCACTGAAGCTTTCTTT
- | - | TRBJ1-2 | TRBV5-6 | CASSSPGSGGKDYGYTF | TGTGCCAGCAGTTCCCCGGGCAGTGGAGGGAAGGACTATGGCTACACCTTC
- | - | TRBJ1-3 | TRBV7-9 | CASSLDGRGGNTIYF | TGTGCCAGCAGCTTAGATGGCAGGGGCGGAAACACCATATATTTT
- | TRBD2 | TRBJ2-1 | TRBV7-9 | CASSFSTSGEQFF | TGTGCCAGCAGCTTCTCGACTAGCGGGGAGCAGTTCTTC
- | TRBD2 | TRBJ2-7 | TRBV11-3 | CASSLGLAGGVTYEQYF | TGTGCCAGCAGCCTGGGACTAGCGGGAGGTGTGACCTACGAGCAGTACTTC
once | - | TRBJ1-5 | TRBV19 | CASSQTSGVGNQPQHF | TGTGCCAGTAGTCAAACGTCCGGGGTAGGAAACCAGCCCCAGCATTTT
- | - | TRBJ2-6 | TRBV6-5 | CASSTFSGANVLTF | TGTGCCAGCAGCACATTCTCTGGGGCCAACGTCCTGACTTTC
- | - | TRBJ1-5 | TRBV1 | CTSSQEERQPQHF | TGCACCAGCAGCCAAGAAGAGAGGCAGCCCCAGCATTTT
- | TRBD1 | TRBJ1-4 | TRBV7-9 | CASSPGGPRGRGKLFF | TGTGCCAGCAGCCCAGGGGGGCCCCGGGGCCGGGGAAAACTGTTTTTT
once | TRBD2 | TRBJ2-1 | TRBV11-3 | CASSLSFGTRGEQFF | TGTGCCAGCAGCTTAAGCTTTGGGACTAGGGGTGAGCAGTTCTTC
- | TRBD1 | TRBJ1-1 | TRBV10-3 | CAISDTTGENTEAFF | TGTGCCATCAGTGATACGACAGGGGAGAACACTGAAGCTTTCTTT
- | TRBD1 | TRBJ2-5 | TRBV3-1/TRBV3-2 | CASSPPTGTGEQTQYF | TGTGCCAGCAGCCCACCAACCGGGACAGGGGAACAGACCCAGTACTTC
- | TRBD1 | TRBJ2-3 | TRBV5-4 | CASRGTGVTDTQYF | TGTGCCAGCAGAGGGACAGGGGTCACAGATACGCAGTATTTT
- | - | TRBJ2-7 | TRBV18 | CASSPRHDYEQYF | TGTGCCAGCTCCCCCCGACACGACTACGAGCAGTACTTC
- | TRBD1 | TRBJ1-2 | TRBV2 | CASVPGGGERGYTF | TGTGCCAGCGTTCCCGGAGGGGGCGAGAGGGGCTACACCTTC
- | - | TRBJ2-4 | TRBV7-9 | CASRCPAKNIQYF | TGTGCCAGCAGATGTCCGGCCAAAAACATTCAGTACTTC
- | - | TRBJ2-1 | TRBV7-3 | CASSLAGTELNEQFF | TGTGCCAGCAGCTTGGCGGGGACGGAACTCAATGAGCAGTTCTTC
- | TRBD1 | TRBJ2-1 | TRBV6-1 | CASSAQRPGQGRDEQFF | TGTGCCAGCAGTGCCCAAAGGCCGGGACAGGGAAGGGATGAGCAGTTCTTC
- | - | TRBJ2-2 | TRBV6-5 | CASSYPRGQRTGELFF | TGTGCCAGCAGTTACCCGAGAGGACAGCGCACCGGGGAGCTGTTTTTT
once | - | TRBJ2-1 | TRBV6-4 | CASGSRQAGKFF | TGTGCCAGCGGCTCAAGACAGGCCGGGAAGTTCTTC
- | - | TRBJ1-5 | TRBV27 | CASSNSVNQPQHF | TGTGCCAGCAGCAATAGTGTCAATCAGCCCCAGCATTTT
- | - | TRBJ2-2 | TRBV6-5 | CASGLTGYRTGELFF | TGTGCCAGCGGATTAACAGGGTATAGGACCGGGGAGCTGTTTTTT
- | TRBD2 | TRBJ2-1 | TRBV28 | CASSGSSYNEQFF | TGTGCCAGTAGCGGGAGCTCCTACAATGAGCAGTTCTTC
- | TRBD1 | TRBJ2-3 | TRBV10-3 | CAFGTGPTDTQYF | TGTGCCTTTGGGACAGGGCCCACAGATACGCAGTATTTT
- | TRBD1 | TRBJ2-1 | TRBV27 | CASSYRGNEQFF | TGTGCCAGCAGTTACAGGGGCAATGAGCAGTTCTTC
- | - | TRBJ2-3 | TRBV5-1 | CASSLVGGPGTDTQYF | TGCGCCAGCAGCTTGGTGGGGGGTCCCGGCACAGATACGCAGTATTTT
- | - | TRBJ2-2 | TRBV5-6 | CASSFQGQNTGELFF | TGTGCCAGCAGCTTCCAGGGACAGAACACCGGGGAGCTGTTTTTT
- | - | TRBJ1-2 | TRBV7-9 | CASSLTGEANYGYTF | TGTGCCAGCAGCTTAACGGGGGAGGCGAACTATGGCTACACCTTC
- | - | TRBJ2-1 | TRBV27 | CASSSDRSYNEQFF | TGTGCCAGCAGTTCCGACAGGTCCTACAATGAGCAGTTCTTC
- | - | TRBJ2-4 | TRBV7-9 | CASSSEGNIQYF | TGTGCCAGCAGCTCCGAGGGAAACATTCAGTACTTC
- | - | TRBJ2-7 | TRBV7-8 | CASSLTTGLRFYEQYF | TGTGCCAGCAGCTTAACTACAGGGCTGAGGTTTTACGAGCAGTACTTC
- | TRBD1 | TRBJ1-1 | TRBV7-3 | CASSRGQGMNTEAFF | TGTGCCAGCAGCCGCGGACAGGGGATGAACACTGAAGCTTTCTTT
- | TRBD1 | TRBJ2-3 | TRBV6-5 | CASGVRQGEADTQYF | TGTGCCAGCGGGGTTCGGCAGGGGGAAGCAGATACGCAGTATTTT